This T cell receptor (beta chain) was documented in a study of identical twins (dated by TCRdb to 2016 to 2018). About the investigation overall: TCR alpha and beta repertoires from monozygotic twins, unrelated adults of various ages and cord blood were deep-sequenced to test whether fetal clonotypes persist. To rule out contamination, replicate twin experiments were performed at different times with different library preparation protocols.

A note on this clonotype: Its antigen has not been determined. Base quality data are lacking; no much larger clone is found one base away.

Spanning cysteine to phenylalanine, the CDR3 consists of 15 amino acids. Only CDR3 DNA remains: 45 bases, in frame from the first base. According to the germline V gene, CDR1 reads ENHRY and CDR2 reads SYGVKD. V lost 0 bases and J lost 6 bases, and the count of bases not matched to a germline gene is 4. All donors were healthy Caucasians. The library was generated by 5' RACE. TCRdb lists the instrument as Illumina HiSeq 2000. Template switching introduced a universal primer binding site; the final cDNA contained a unique molecular identifier, enabling accurate counting of TCR cDNA molecules. First-strand cDNA for TCR alpha and beta chains was synthesized from specific primers in the conserved constant-segment region. To control for contamination, each cDNA library was double barcoded with a SMART-Mk sample barcode plus Illumina barcodes. Two successive PCR steps introduced TruSeq adapter sequences along with Illumina sample barcodes. TCR alpha and beta cDNA libraries were sequenced on the Illumina HiSeq platform with custom primers. From the authors' description of their analysis: Unique molecular identifiers were extracted from raw reads with MiGEC, and CDR3 positions were determined with MiXCR. For each individual, recombination models were inferred using an EM algorithm with the repgenHMM and IGoR tools. Shared clonotype analysis was performed with the tcR package in R, normalizing sharing by the product of cloneset sizes. Out-of-frame nonproductive sequences were analyzed to study raw recombination free of thymic and clonal selection effects. TCRdb reprocessed the public reads (quality trimming at Q25 with fastp, clone calling with MiXCR) and kept in-frame beta chains. Each CDR3 protein appears once, grouped with its most common genes and DNA. For this entry, the V and J calls and clone size follow TCRdb and not the study's own pipeline. For this sample there are 1.5 million to 2 million distinct CDR3 sequences; around a third appear just once. Less than 0.35% of the sample rests with the top ten.

What the study reported, not specific to this receptor: Compared with coincidental sharing between unrelated individuals, an excess of low generation-probability sequences was observed among out-of-frame TCR alpha sequences shared between twins. The excess sharing between twins in beta out-of-frame sequences was weaker because fewer shared sequences reduced the signal-to-noise ratio. Fewer insertions were carried by abundant cord blood beta clonotypes; a weaker similar trend was observed in young adult naive repertoires, while no such trend was observed in memory repertoires. Recombination models systematically underestimated out-of-frame TCR alpha sharing in monozygotic twins but agreed with sharing between unrelated individuals. Zero-insertion analyses could be partly confounded by invariant T cells such as MAIT and iNKT, although diverse VJ usage argued against such confounding for most clonotypes. Conclusions relied on cross-sectional statistical analysis, since the same donors could not be followed over many years.

This sequence uses TRBV10-3 and TRBJ2-1; the central 8 bases match TRBD1. Sequenced input: cord blood. The receptor was isolated from a newborn girl in good health. The nucleotide sequence reads as follows: TGTGCCATCAGTGAGTCCCAGGGGGCGTTCAATGAGCAGTTCTTC. This gives the protein CAISESQGAFNEQFF.